This T cell receptor (beta chain) was profiled in a study of PD-1 blockade in classical Hodgkin lymphoma. Overall study context: Intravenous infusions of nivolumab 3 mg/kg reached patients every 2 weeks. Findings and limits, study-wide: Among the patients, those starting nivolumab under 1 year after ASCT were excluded. A reduction in baseline TCR diversity was reportedly seen in newly diagnosed patients relative to healthy donors.

Sample time point: cycle 4 day 1 (C4D1), after 6 weeks of nivolumab. All patients experienced relapse after autologous stem cell transplantation, and brentuximab vedotin exposure was variable. CD4+ T cells were purified from thawed PBMCs by negative selection. Complete response, partial response or progressive disease was each patient's best response. V dropped 2 bases and J dropped 5 bases, with 17 bases sitting between them. Germline assignment: CDR1 MNHEY and CDR2 SMNVEV (reference sequence). This CDR3 spans 16 amino acids. The assay was immunoSEQ multiplex PCR, and TCRdb's table has in-frame clones only and misses some. Found here are over 15,000 clones, about three quarters of them singletons; the top ten hold around 2%. Details on this clone: Its antigen is currently unknown.

The specimen comprised CD4+ T cells from blood, sampled before the fourth cycle of nivolumab. J is TRBJ2-3 and V is TRBV27; tentatively, D is TRBD1 (6 bases). This TCR was sampled from a human donor with classical Hodgkin lymphoma. The CDR3 DNA is TGTGCCAGCAGTTTACGGGCAGGGGCTCTCGGAGATACGCAGTATTTT. It yields the protein CASSLRAGALGDTQYF.